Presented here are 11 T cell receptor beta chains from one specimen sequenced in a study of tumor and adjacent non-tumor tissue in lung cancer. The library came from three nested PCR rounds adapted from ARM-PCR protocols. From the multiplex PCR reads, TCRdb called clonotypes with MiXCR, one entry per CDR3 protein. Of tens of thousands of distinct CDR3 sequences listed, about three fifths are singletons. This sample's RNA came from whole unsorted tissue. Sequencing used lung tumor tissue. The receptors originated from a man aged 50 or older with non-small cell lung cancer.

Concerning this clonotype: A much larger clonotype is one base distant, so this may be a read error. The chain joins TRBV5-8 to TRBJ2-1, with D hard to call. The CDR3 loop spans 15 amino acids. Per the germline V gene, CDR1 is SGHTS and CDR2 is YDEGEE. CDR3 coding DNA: TGTGCCGTAATGAAATCCTCCAGCTCCTACAGTGAGCAGTTCTTC. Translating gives CAVMKSSSSYSEQFF.

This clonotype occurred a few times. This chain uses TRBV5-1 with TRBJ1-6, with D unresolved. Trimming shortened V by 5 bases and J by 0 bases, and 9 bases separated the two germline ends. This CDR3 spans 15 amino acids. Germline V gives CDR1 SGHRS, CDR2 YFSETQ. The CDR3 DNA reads TGCGCCAGCAGTGACCGGAGCTCCTATAATTCACCCCTCCACTTT. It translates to CASSDRSSYNSPLHF.

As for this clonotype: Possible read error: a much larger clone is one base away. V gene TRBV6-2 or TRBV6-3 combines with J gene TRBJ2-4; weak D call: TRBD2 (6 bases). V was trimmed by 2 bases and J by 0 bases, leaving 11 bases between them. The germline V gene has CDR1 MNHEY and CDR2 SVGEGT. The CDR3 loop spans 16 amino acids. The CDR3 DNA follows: TGTGCCAGCAGTTACGTTCGGGAGCTAGCCAAAAACATTCAGTACTTC. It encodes CASSYVRELAKNIQYF.

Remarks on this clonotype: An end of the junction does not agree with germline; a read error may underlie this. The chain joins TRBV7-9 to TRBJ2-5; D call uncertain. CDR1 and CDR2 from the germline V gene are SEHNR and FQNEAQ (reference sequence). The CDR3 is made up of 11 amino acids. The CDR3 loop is CATSAQETQYF. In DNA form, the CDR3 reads TGTGCCACCAGCGCGCAGGAGACCCAGTACTTC.

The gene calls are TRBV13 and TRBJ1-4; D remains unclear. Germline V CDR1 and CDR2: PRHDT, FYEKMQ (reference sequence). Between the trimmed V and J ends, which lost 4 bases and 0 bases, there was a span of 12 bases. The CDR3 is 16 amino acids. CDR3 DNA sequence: TGTGCCAGCAGCTATCGCGACGATGCAACTAATGAAAAACTGTTTTTT. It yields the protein CASSYRDDATNEKLFF.

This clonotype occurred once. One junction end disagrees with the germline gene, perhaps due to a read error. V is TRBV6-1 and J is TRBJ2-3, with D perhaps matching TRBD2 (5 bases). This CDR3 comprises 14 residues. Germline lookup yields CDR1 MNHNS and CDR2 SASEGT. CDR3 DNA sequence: TGTGCCAGCAGTGAAGGAGGGTCTCGGGATACTCAGTATTTT. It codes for CASSEGGSRDTQYF.

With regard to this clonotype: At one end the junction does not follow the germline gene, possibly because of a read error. The CDR3 region is CASCLVGGQADTQYF. CDR3 nucleotide sequence: TGTGCCAGCTGCTTAGTAGGGGGACAGGCTGATACGCAGTATTTT. This chain joins TRBV11-2 and TRBJ2-3, with 8 bases aligning to TRBD1. There are 15 residues in the CDR3. Germline CDR1 reads SGHAT; CDR2 reads FQNNGV.

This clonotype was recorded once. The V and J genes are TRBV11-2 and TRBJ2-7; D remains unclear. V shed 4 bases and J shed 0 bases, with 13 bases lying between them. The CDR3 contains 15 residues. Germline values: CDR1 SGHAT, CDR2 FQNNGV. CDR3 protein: CASSSDWDNSYEQYF. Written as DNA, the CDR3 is TGTGCCAGCAGCTCAGATTGGGATAACTCCTACGAGCAGTACTTC.

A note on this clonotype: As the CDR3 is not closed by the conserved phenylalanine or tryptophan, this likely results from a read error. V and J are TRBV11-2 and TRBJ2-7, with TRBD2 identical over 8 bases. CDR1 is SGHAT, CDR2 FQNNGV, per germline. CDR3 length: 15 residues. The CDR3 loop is CTSSLARGGSYEQYI. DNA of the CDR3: TGTACCAGCAGCTTAGCCCGGGGGGGAAGCTACGAGCAGTACATC.

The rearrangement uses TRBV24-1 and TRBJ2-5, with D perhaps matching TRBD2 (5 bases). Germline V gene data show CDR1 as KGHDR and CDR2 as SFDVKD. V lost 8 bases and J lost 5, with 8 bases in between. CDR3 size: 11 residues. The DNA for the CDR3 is TGTGCCACCATTGAGGGCGAGACCCAGTACTTC. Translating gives CATIEGETQYF.

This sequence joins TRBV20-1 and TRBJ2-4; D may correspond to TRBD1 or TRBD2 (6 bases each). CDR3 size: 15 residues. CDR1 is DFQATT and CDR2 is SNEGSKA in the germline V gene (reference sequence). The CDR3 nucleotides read TGCAGCGCTCCTAGGGGGGACGGGGCCAAAAACATTCAGTACTTC. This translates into CSAPRGDGAKNIQYF.